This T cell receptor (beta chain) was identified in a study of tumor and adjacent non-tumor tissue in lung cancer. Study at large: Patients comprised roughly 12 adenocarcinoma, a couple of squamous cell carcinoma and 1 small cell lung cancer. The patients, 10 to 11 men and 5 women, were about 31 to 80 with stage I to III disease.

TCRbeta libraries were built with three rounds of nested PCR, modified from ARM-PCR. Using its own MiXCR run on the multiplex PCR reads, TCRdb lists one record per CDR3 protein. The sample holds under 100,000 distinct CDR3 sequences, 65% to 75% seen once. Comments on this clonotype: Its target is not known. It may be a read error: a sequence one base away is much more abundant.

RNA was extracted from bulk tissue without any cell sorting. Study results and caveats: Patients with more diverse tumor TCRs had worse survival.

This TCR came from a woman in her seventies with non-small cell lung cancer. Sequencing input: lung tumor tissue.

The CDR3 loop reads CSASFVASGSHEQYF. The CDR3 region has the DNA TGCAGTGCTAGCTTCGTGGCTAGCGGGAGCCACGAGCAGTACTTC. The chain couples TRBV20-1 to TRBJ2-7; 10 positions agree with TRBD2. The CDR3 has 15 amino acids. CDR1 and CDR2 (germline): DFQATT, SNEGSKA (reference sequence). V shed 3 bases and J 5 bases; nucleotides not matched to a gene: 10.